This T cell receptor beta chain was observed in a study of blood T cell repertoires in COVID-19. With 6 bases clipped from V and 3 bases from J, the junction kept 6 bases outside the gene matches. Per germline, CDR1 LNHDA and CDR2 SQIVND (reference sequence). The CDR3 runs to 14 residues. Assay: immunoSEQ multiplex PCR; the TCRdb copy retains only in-frame clones and omits some. The table records under 200,000 clones, about 80% of them present only once. Clinical history reported by participants formed the basis on which cohorts were assigned. This TCR derives from a woman aged 55-70 years with acute COVID-19. This chain connects TRBV19 to TRBJ1-2, with 8 bases matching TRBD1. Input material: PBMCs or T cells enriched from blood (not recorded which). In DNA, the CDR3 is TGTGCCAGTAGCGGACAGGGTCAGTACTATGGCTACACCTTC. The encoded protein is CASSGQGQYYGYTF.